A selection of T cell receptor beta chains follows, all from one sample in a study of PD-1 blockade in classical Hodgkin lymphoma. The repertoire was sequenced with immunoSEQ multiplex PCR; TCRdb's copy has only in-frame clones and lacks some. The sample has approximately 7,100 clones, roughly 90% seen once. The sample consisted of CD4+ T cells from blood, taken at baseline. The receptors originated from a human donor with classical Hodgkin lymphoma. CDR3s include the opening cysteine and the closing phenylalanine or tryptophan. Each record gives: CDR3 length, V gene, D gene, clone size, J gene, CDR3 protein, CDR3 DNA. A D gene is named only where the DNA matches it firmly. Size is stated for part of the rows, as once, few or many counts, or as a class when the clone is expanded.

cdr3_length: 15
v_call: TRBV28
d_call: NA
clone_size: NA
j_call: TRBJ2-5
cdr3_aa: CASSSAGEIQETQYF
cdr3_nt: TGTGCCAGCAGTTCCGCCGGGGAAATTCAAGAGACCCAGTACTTC

cdr3_length: 18
v_call: TRBV5-1
d_call: NA
clone_size: NA
j_call: TRBJ2-1
cdr3_aa: CASSFIRPRIGVYNEQFF
cdr3_nt: TGCGCCAGCAGCTTCATCAGGCCCCGAATTGGGGTCTACAATGAGCAGTTCTTC

cdr3_length: 16
v_call: TRBV30
d_call: NA
clone_size: NA
j_call: TRBJ1-3
cdr3_aa: CAWSGGFGDAGNTIYF
cdr3_nt: TGTGCCTGGAGCGGAGGGTTTGGCGACGCTGGAAACACCATATATTTT

cdr3_length: 12
v_call: TRBV5-1
d_call: NA
clone_size: NA
j_call: TRBJ2-5
cdr3_aa: CASSLNRETQYF
cdr3_nt: TGCGCCAGCAGCTTGAACAGGGAGACCCAGTACTTC

cdr3_length: 17
v_call: TRBV5-1
d_call: TRBD2
clone_size: NA
j_call: TRBJ2-5
cdr3_aa: CATKDPRGSGGQETQYF
cdr3_nt: TGCGCCACCAAGGACCCCCGTGGGAGCGGGGGTCAAGAGACCCAGTACTTC

cdr3_length: 16
v_call: TRBV21-1
d_call: NA
clone_size: NA
j_call: TRBJ2-7
cdr3_aa: CASSKARQGARYEQYF
cdr3_nt: TGTGCCAGCAGCAAAGCGCGACAGGGGGCGAGGTACGAGCAGTACTTC

cdr3_length: 16
v_call: TRBV4-1
d_call: TRBD1
clone_size: NA
j_call: TRBJ1-6
cdr3_aa: CASSQDGRGRPSPLHF
cdr3_nt: TGCGCCAGCAGCCAAGATGGCAGGGGGCGTCCATCACCCCTCCACTTT

cdr3_length: 14
v_call: TRBV28
d_call: NA
clone_size: NA
j_call: TRBJ1-2
cdr3_aa: CASSPPGQLYGYTF
cdr3_nt: TGTGCCAGCAGCCCCCCGGGACAACTCTATGGCTACACCTTC

cdr3_length: 17
v_call: TRBV7-9
d_call: NA
clone_size: NA
j_call: TRBJ2-3
cdr3_aa: CASSLATREPWPDTQYF
cdr3_nt: TGTGCCAGCAGCTTAGCTACGCGAGAGCCTTGGCCAGATACGCAGTATTTT

cdr3_length: 13
v_call: TRBV18
d_call: NA
clone_size: once
j_call: TRBJ1-1
cdr3_aa: CASSPTMNTEAFF
cdr3_nt: TGTGCCAGCTCACCGACTATGAACACTGAAGCTTTCTTT

cdr3_length: 14
v_call: TRBV5-1
d_call: NA
clone_size: NA
j_call: TRBJ2-1
cdr3_aa: CASRQTNANNEQFF
cdr3_nt: TGCGCCAGCAGACAGACCAACGCTAACAATGAGCAGTTCTTC

cdr3_length: 16
v_call: TRBV14
d_call: NA
clone_size: NA
j_call: TRBJ1-2
cdr3_aa: CASSPGWGRGRYGYTF
cdr3_nt: TGTGCCAGCAGCCCGGGTTGGGGACGGGGTCGCTATGGCTACACCTTC

cdr3_length: 17
v_call: TRBV2
d_call: TRBD2
clone_size: NA
j_call: TRBJ2-2
cdr3_aa: CASRGIRLAGDAGELFF
cdr3_nt: TGTGCCAGCAGGGGGATTCGACTAGCGGGTGATGCCGGGGAGCTGTTTTTT

cdr3_length: 17
v_call: TRBV4-3
d_call: NA
clone_size: NA
j_call: TRBJ1-3
cdr3_aa: CASSQVVDSHSGNTIYF
cdr3_nt: TGCGCCAGCAGCCAAGTTGTTGACAGCCACTCTGGAAACACCATATATTTT

cdr3_length: 14
v_call: TRBV5-4
d_call: NA
clone_size: NA
j_call: TRBJ2-1
cdr3_aa: CASSLRSSYNEQFF
cdr3_nt: TGTGCCAGCAGCTTGCGAAGCTCCTACAATGAGCAGTTCTTC

cdr3_length: 16
v_call: TRBV28
d_call: TRBD1
clone_size: few
j_call: TRBJ2-5
cdr3_aa: CASSLPGTAGGETQYF
cdr3_nt: TGTGCCAGCAGTTTACCCGGGACAGCTGGAGGAGAGACCCAGTACTTC

cdr3_length: 13
v_call: TRBV30
d_call: NA
clone_size: NA
j_call: TRBJ2-5
cdr3_aa: CAWSRQWGETQYF
cdr3_nt: TGTGCCTGGAGTAGGCAGTGGGGGGAGACCCAGTACTTC

cdr3_length: 14
v_call: TRBV5-4
d_call: NA
clone_size: few
j_call: TRBJ2-7
cdr3_aa: CASSLTDSSYEQYF
cdr3_nt: TGTGCCAGCAGCTTAACCGACAGCTCCTACGAGCAGTACTTC

cdr3_length: 17
v_call: TRBV11-2
d_call: TRBD1
clone_size: NA
j_call: TRBJ2-3
cdr3_aa: CASSLGSGGKVTDTQYF
cdr3_nt: TGTGCCAGCAGCTTAGGGTCAGGGGGTAAAGTCACAGATACGCAGTATTTT

cdr3_length: 11
v_call: TRBV5-6
d_call: NA
clone_size: NA
j_call: TRBJ2-5
cdr3_aa: CASSRVETQYF
cdr3_nt: TGTGCCAGCAGCCGGGTAGAGACCCAGTACTTC

cdr3_length: 14
v_call: TRBV7-9
d_call: NA
clone_size: NA
j_call: TRBJ1-4
cdr3_aa: CASSSGTFNEKLFF
cdr3_nt: TGTGCCAGCAGTTCCGGGACCTTTAATGAAAAACTGTTTTTT

cdr3_length: 15
v_call: TRBV14
d_call: TRBD1
clone_size: NA
j_call: TRBJ1-2
cdr3_aa: CASSQRDRQNYGYTF
cdr3_nt: TGTGCCAGCAGCCAGAGGGACAGGCAAAACTATGGCTACACCTTC

cdr3_length: 13
v_call: TRBV19
d_call: TRBD1
clone_size: NA
j_call: TRBJ2-5
cdr3_aa: CASLDRVEETQYF
cdr3_nt: TGTGCCTCTTTGGACAGGGTAGAAGAGACCCAGTACTTC

cdr3_length: 16
v_call: TRBV27
d_call: NA
clone_size: once
j_call: TRBJ1-2
cdr3_aa: CASSLGPQGANYGYTF
cdr3_nt: TGTGCCAGCAGTTTGGGCCCACAAGGGGCCAACTATGGCTACACCTTC

cdr3_length: 16
v_call: TRBV7-9
d_call: NA
clone_size: NA
j_call: TRBJ1-3
cdr3_aa: CASSYTLSLSGNTIYF
cdr3_nt: TGTGCCAGCAGCTACACGCTCAGCCTCTCTGGAAACACCATATATTTT

cdr3_length: 19
v_call: TRBV28
d_call: TRBD2
clone_size: NA
j_call: TRBJ2-1
cdr3_aa: CASSFDASEVRTRGNEQFF
cdr3_nt: TGTGCCAGCAGTTTTGACGCTTCGGAGGTAAGGACTAGAGGCAATGAGCAGTTCTTC

cdr3_length: 15
v_call: TRBV9
d_call: NA
clone_size: NA
j_call: TRBJ1-4
cdr3_aa: CASSVAGRTAEKLFF
cdr3_nt: TGTGCCAGCAGCGTAGCTGGGAGGACGGCTGAAAAACTGTTTTTT

cdr3_length: 15
v_call: TRBV29-1
d_call: TRBD2
clone_size: NA
j_call: TRBJ2-5
cdr3_aa: CSVRNRLAGEETQYF
cdr3_nt: TGCAGCGTTAGAAATCGACTAGCGGGAGAAGAGACCCAGTACTTC

cdr3_length: 15
v_call: TRBV6-1
d_call: NA
clone_size: NA
j_call: TRBJ1-5
cdr3_aa: CASSLFQISNQPQHF
cdr3_nt: TGTGCCAGCAGCCTCTTCCAGATTAGCAATCAGCCCCAGCATTTT

cdr3_length: 15
v_call: TRBV5-4
d_call: NA
clone_size: few
j_call: TRBJ2-5
cdr3_aa: CASSLDQGRGETQYF
cdr3_nt: TGTGCCAGCAGCTTGGATCAGGGGAGGGGAGAGACCCAGTACTTC

cdr3_length: 14
v_call: TRBV9
d_call: NA
clone_size: NA
j_call: TRBJ1-3
cdr3_aa: CASSPQGYGNTIYF
cdr3_nt: TGTGCCAGCAGCCCCCAGGGGTATGGAAACACCATATATTTT

cdr3_length: 12
v_call: TRBV28
d_call: TRBD1
clone_size: NA
j_call: TRBJ1-5
cdr3_aa: CASRQGVQPQHF
cdr3_nt: TGTGCCAGCCGCCAGGGGGTTCAGCCCCAGCATTTT

cdr3_length: 14
v_call: TRBV9
d_call: NA
clone_size: once
j_call: TRBJ2-2
cdr3_aa: CASSVMGNTGELFF
cdr3_nt: TGTGCCAGCAGCGTTATGGGGAACACCGGGGAGCTGTTTTTT

cdr3_length: 14
v_call: TRBV2
d_call: NA
clone_size: NA
j_call: TRBJ1-4
cdr3_aa: CASSESRAREKLFF
cdr3_nt: TGTGCCAGCAGTGAGTCCAGGGCTAGGGAAAAACTGTTTTTT

cdr3_length: 17
v_call: TRBV6-1
d_call: TRBD2
clone_size: NA
j_call: TRBJ2-7
cdr3_aa: CASSEGAGGPSSYEQYF
cdr3_nt: TGTGCCAGCAGTGAAGGAGCGGGAGGGCCCAGCTCCTACGAGCAGTACTTC

cdr3_length: 15
v_call: TRBV6-5
d_call: NA
clone_size: NA
j_call: TRBJ1-2
cdr3_aa: CASRVTGLLNYGYTF
cdr3_nt: TGTGCCAGCAGGGTCACAGGTCTTCTAAACTATGGCTACACCTTC

cdr3_length: 18
v_call: TRBV4-3
d_call: NA
clone_size: NA
j_call: TRBJ1-3
cdr3_aa: CASSQISPSAASGNTIYF
cdr3_nt: TGCGCCAGCAGCCAAATATCCCCGTCTGCGGCCTCTGGAAACACCATATATTTT

cdr3_length: 16
v_call: TRBV19
d_call: NA
clone_size: once
j_call: TRBJ2-2
cdr3_aa: CASGVGTLQNTGELFF
cdr3_nt: TGTGCCAGTGGGGTTGGCACCTTACAGAACACCGGGGAGCTGTTTTTT

cdr3_length: 12
v_call: TRBV29-1
d_call: NA
clone_size: NA
j_call: TRBJ2-1
cdr3_aa: CSVERSYNEQFF
cdr3_nt: TGCAGCGTTGAACGTTCCTACAATGAGCAGTTCTTC

cdr3_length: 15
v_call: TRBV7-2
d_call: TRBD1
clone_size: NA
j_call: TRBJ1-2
cdr3_aa: CASSHRGGTAGGYTF
cdr3_nt: TGTGCCAGCAGCCATAGGGGGGGGACAGCAGGTGGCTACACCTTC

cdr3_length: 13
v_call: TRBV5-4
d_call: NA
clone_size: NA
j_call: TRBJ2-2
cdr3_aa: CASSLAGDGELFF
cdr3_nt: TGTGCCAGCAGCTTGGCGGGGGACGGGGAGCTGTTTTTT

cdr3_length: 16
v_call: TRBV19
d_call: NA
clone_size: NA
j_call: TRBJ2-3
cdr3_aa: CASGPIGGTFTDTQYF
cdr3_nt: TGTGCCAGTGGTCCTATTGGGGGGACCTTCACAGATACGCAGTATTTT

cdr3_length: 13
v_call: TRBV28
d_call: NA
clone_size: NA
j_call: TRBJ1-2
cdr3_aa: CASSWVGVEGYTF
cdr3_nt: TGTGCCAGCAGCTGGGTAGGGGTGGAAGGCTACACCTTC

cdr3_length: 11
v_call: TRBV5-1
d_call: NA
clone_size: NA
j_call: TRBJ2-3
cdr3_aa: CASSLGITQYF
cdr3_nt: TGCGCCAGCAGCTTGGGAATTACGCAGTATTTT

cdr3_length: 13
v_call: TRBV28
d_call: NA
clone_size: NA
j_call: TRBJ2-5
cdr3_aa: CASSLIGRETQYF
cdr3_nt: TGTGCCAGCAGTTTGATCGGGAGAGAGACCCAGTACTTC

cdr3_length: 15
v_call: TRBV5-8
d_call: NA
clone_size: NA
j_call: TRBJ1-2
cdr3_aa: CASYLDPRKTYGYTF
cdr3_nt: TGTGCCAGCTACCTAGATCCACGAAAGACCTATGGCTACACCTTC

cdr3_length: 15
v_call: TRBV28
d_call: NA
clone_size: NA
j_call: TRBJ2-7
cdr3_aa: CASSLVRGPPYEQYF
cdr3_nt: TGTGCCAGCAGTTTAGTTCGAGGGCCCCCCTACGAGCAGTACTTC

cdr3_length: 16
v_call: TRBV18
d_call: TRBD1
clone_size: NA
j_call: TRBJ1-1
cdr3_aa: CASSQGQGVFNTEAFF
cdr3_nt: TGTGCCAGCTCACAGGGACAGGGTGTCTTTAACACTGAAGCTTTCTTT

cdr3_length: 13
v_call: TRBV19
d_call: NA
clone_size: NA
j_call: TRBJ2-2
cdr3_aa: CASPSANTGELFF
cdr3_nt: TGTGCCAGTCCGTCGGCGAACACCGGGGAGCTGTTTTTT

cdr3_length: 18
v_call: TRBV27
d_call: NA
clone_size: NA
j_call: TRBJ2-6
cdr3_aa: CASSRGGFVSSGANVLTF
cdr3_nt: TGTGCCAGCAGCCGAGGCGGTTTTGTGAGCTCTGGGGCCAACGTCCTGACTTTC

cdr3_length: 16
v_call: TRBV5-1
d_call: TRBD1
clone_size: NA
j_call: TRBJ2-2
cdr3_aa: CASSPPGTGNTGELFF
cdr3_nt: TGCGCCAGCAGCCCCCCTGGGACAGGGAACACCGGGGAGCTGTTTTTT

cdr3_length: 13
v_call: TRBV4-2
d_call: NA
clone_size: NA
j_call: TRBJ1-2
cdr3_aa: CASSRGGGVGYTF
cdr3_nt: TGTGCCAGCAGCCGCGGGGGGGGCGTTGGCTACACCTTC

cdr3_length: 14
v_call: TRBV4-1
d_call: NA
clone_size: NA
j_call: TRBJ2-5
cdr3_aa: CASSQFMGQETQYF
cdr3_nt: TGCGCCAGCAGCCAGTTCATGGGCCAAGAGACCCAGTACTTC